Described below is a single T cell receptor beta chain sequence and its context. This specimen belongs to a study of cytomegalovirus exposure and HLA in healthy donors. Study-level information: The 120 validation repertoires matched the approximately 670 first-cohort repertoires in platform, a later analysis reported.

Here immunoSEQ multiplex PCR was the method, and the copy in TCRdb shows in-frame clones only, minus some. The repertoire consists of 250,000 to 400,000 clones, with roughly 90% occurring once and the leading ten covering around 0.96%. There are 14 residues in the CDR3. V lost 4 bases to trimming and J lost 5 bases, with 14 bases between them. Germline V gene sequence: CDR1 KGHSH, CDR2 LQKENI. This TCR was sampled from a man aged 25 to 45 in good health and CMV-seronegative. The specimen was PBMCs. The chain links TRBV18 to TRBJ1-1; D remains unclear. In DNA form, the CDR3 reads TGTGCCAGCTCACTCTCAGGAGAGGGTACTGAAGCTTTCTTT. Translated, it gives CASSLSGEGTEAFF. The full variable domain, in which reference TRBV18 and TRBJ1-1 provide the parts outside the CDR3, is NAGVMQNPRHLVRRRGQEARLRCSPMKGHSHVYWYRQLPEEGLKFMVYLQKENIIDESGMPKERFSAEFPKEGPSILRIQQVVRGDSAAYFCASSLSGEGTEAFFGQGTRLTVV.